A selection of T cell receptor beta chains follows, all from one sample in a study of cytomegalovirus exposure and HLA in healthy donors. Using immunoSEQ multiplex PCR, the repertoire was profiled, and TCRdb retains in-frame clones only, with some absent. The data contain more than 95,000 clones, 55% to 75% of them singletons. The sample taken for sequencing was PBMCs. Source of these receptors: a man in his sixties in good health and CMV-seronegative. CDR3s include the opening cysteine and the closing phenylalanine or tryptophan. Fields, in order: V gene, D gene, J gene, clone size, CDR3 protein, CDR3 DNA. D genes are given only for firm matches. Clone sizes are given selectively: once, few, many, or a class where the clone is expanded.

V gene: TRBV7-9
D gene: -
J gene: TRBJ2-5
clone size: -
CDR3 protein: CSSSPKETQYF
CDR3 DNA: TGTTCCAGCAGCCCCAAAGAGACCCAGTACTTC

V gene: TRBV6-1
D gene: TRBD2
J gene: TRBJ2-7
clone size: few
CDR3 protein: CASSESGGDYEQYF
CDR3 DNA: TGTGCCAGCAGTGAAAGCGGGGGGGATTACGAGCAGTACTTC

V gene: TRBV2
D gene: -
J gene: TRBJ2-7
clone size: -
CDR3 protein: CASSETGLSSYEQYF
CDR3 DNA: TGTGCCAGCAGCGAGACTGGTTTAAGCTCCTACGAGCAGTACTTC

V gene: TRBV6-6
D gene: -
J gene: TRBJ1-4
clone size: few
CDR3 protein: CASRSQLGAGEKLFF
CDR3 DNA: TGTGCCAGCAGGTCCCAGCTAGGGGCGGGGGAAAAACTGTTTTTT

V gene: TRBV30
D gene: -
J gene: TRBJ1-2
clone size: -
CDR3 protein: CARWGTYGYTF
CDR3 DNA: TGTGCCCGGTGGGGGACTTATGGCTACACCTTC

V gene: TRBV5-8
D gene: TRBD1
J gene: TRBJ1-3
clone size: -
CDR3 protein: CASILRGLAGNTIYF
CDR3 DNA: TGTGCCAGCATCCTGAGGGGGCTTGCAGGAAACACCATATATTTT

V gene: TRBV6-5
D gene: -
J gene: TRBJ1-2
clone size: -
CDR3 protein: CASKSGQYGYTF
CDR3 DNA: TGTGCCAGTAAGTCCGGACAGTATGGCTACACCTTC

V gene: TRBV5-6
D gene: TRBD1
J gene: TRBJ1-1
clone size: -
CDR3 protein: CASSFNRGWNTEAFF
CDR3 DNA: TGTGCCAGCAGCTTCAACAGGGGCTGGAACACTGAAGCTTTCTTT

V gene: TRBV28
D gene: -
J gene: TRBJ1-6
clone size: -
CDR3 protein: CATRRSSYNSPLHF
CDR3 DNA: TGTGCCACTCGGAGGAGCTCCTATAATTCACCCCTCCACTTT

V gene: TRBV7-6
D gene: TRBD1
J gene: TRBJ2-5
clone size: few
CDR3 protein: CASSLYPTGGGLETQYF
CDR3 DNA: TGTGCCAGCAGCTTATATCCGACAGGGGGCGGATTAGAGACCCAGTACTTC

V gene: TRBV18
D gene: TRBD2
J gene: TRBJ2-7
clone size: -
CDR3 protein: CASSPQASGGVGSSYEQYF
CDR3 DNA: TGTGCCAGCTCACCACAGGCTAGCGGGGGGGTCGGAAGCTCCTACGAGCAGTACTTC

V gene: TRBV6-1
D gene: TRBD1
J gene: TRBJ1-1
clone size: -
CDR3 protein: CASSAGTGSKKAFF
CDR3 DNA: TGTGCCAGCAGCGCCGGGACAGGGAGCAAGAAGGCTTTCTTT

V gene: TRBV9
D gene: -
J gene: TRBJ1-5
clone size: -
CDR3 protein: CASSLPGEPQHF
CDR3 DNA: TGTGCCAGCAGCCTCCCGGGGGAACCCCAGCATTTT

V gene: TRBV6-5
D gene: -
J gene: TRBJ2-7
clone size: -
CDR3 protein: CASSLTSSTYEQYF
CDR3 DNA: TGTGCCAGCAGTTTGACTAGTTCCACCTACGAGCAGTACTTC

V gene: TRBV28
D gene: TRBD2
J gene: TRBJ2-4
clone size: -
CDR3 protein: CASSPPGGGMAKNIQYF
CDR3 DNA: TGTGCCAGCAGTCCCCCGGGAGGAGGGATGGCCAAAAACATTCAGTACTTC

V gene: TRBV29-1
D gene: TRBD1
J gene: TRBJ2-7
clone size: -
CDR3 protein: CSVELVQTGAPEQYF
CDR3 DNA: TGCAGCGTTGAACTCGTCCAGACAGGGGCCCCCGAGCAGTACTTC

V gene: TRBV2
D gene: -
J gene: TRBJ1-1
clone size: -
CDR3 protein: CASSEISRTSSEAFF
CDR3 DNA: TGTGCCAGCAGTGAAATTAGTAGGACATCGTCTGAAGCTTTCTTT

V gene: TRBV2
D gene: -
J gene: TRBJ2-1
clone size: -
CDR3 protein: CASSEFLSPYNEQFF
CDR3 DNA: TGTGCCAGCAGTGAATTCTTGAGTCCTTACAATGAGCAGTTCTTC

V gene: TRBV10-1
D gene: TRBD1
J gene: TRBJ1-2
clone size: -
CDR3 protein: CASSTGTGSGYTF
CDR3 DNA: TGCGCCAGCAGTACCGGGACAGGCAGCGGCTACACCTTC

V gene: TRBV29-1
D gene: -
J gene: TRBJ1-4
clone size: -
CDR3 protein: CSVAKEISEKLFF
CDR3 DNA: TGCAGCGTTGCGAAAGAGATTAGTGAAAAACTGTTTTTT

V gene: TRBV27
D gene: -
J gene: TRBJ2-6
clone size: -
CDR3 protein: CASRLTLGANVLTF
CDR3 DNA: TGTGCCAGCAGGCTGACTCTCGGGGCCAACGTCCTGACTTTC

V gene: TRBV7-9
D gene: -
J gene: TRBJ2-4
clone size: once
CDR3 protein: CASSPPGHYDIQYF
CDR3 DNA: TGTGCCAGCAGTCCACCGGGACACTACGACATTCAGTACTTC

V gene: TRBV5-1
D gene: TRBD2
J gene: TRBJ2-5
clone size: few
CDR3 protein: CASSLGLAGGPAAETQYF
CDR3 DNA: TGCGCCAGCAGCTTGGGGTTAGCGGGGGGTCCTGCGGCAGAGACCCAGTACTTC

V gene: TRBV2
D gene: TRBD1
J gene: TRBJ2-7
clone size: -
CDR3 protein: CASRRQGTGDEQYF
CDR3 DNA: TGTGCCAGCAGAAGACAGGGCACCGGGGACGAGCAGTACTTC

V gene: TRBV5-6
D gene: TRBD1
J gene: TRBJ2-1
clone size: -
CDR3 protein: CASSFGTGIGNEQFF
CDR3 DNA: TGTGCCAGCAGCTTCGGGACAGGGATCGGCAATGAGCAGTTCTTC

V gene: TRBV9
D gene: TRBD1
J gene: TRBJ2-3
clone size: -
CDR3 protein: CASTQGDADTQYF
CDR3 DNA: TGTGCCAGCACACAGGGGGATGCAGATACGCAGTATTTT

V gene: TRBV28
D gene: -
J gene: TRBJ1-2
clone size: -
CDR3 protein: CASSTSDRGIYGYTF
CDR3 DNA: -

V gene: TRBV28
D gene: TRBD1
J gene: TRBJ1-1
clone size: once
CDR3 protein: CASSPSDRALYTEAFF
CDR3 DNA: TGTGCCAGCAGTCCCAGTGACAGGGCGCTTTACACTGAAGCTTTCTTT

V gene: TRBV18
D gene: -
J gene: TRBJ1-1
clone size: -
CDR3 protein: CASSPEGGDTEAFF
CDR3 DNA: TGTGCCAGCTCACCAGAGGGAGGGGACACTGAAGCTTTCTTT

V gene: TRBV19
D gene: -
J gene: TRBJ1-6
clone size: -
CDR3 protein: CASSIGVQGGSPLHF
CDR3 DNA: TGTGCCAGTAGTATTGGTGTGCAGGGTGGGTCACCCCTCCACTTT

V gene: TRBV4-1
D gene: TRBD1
J gene: TRBJ1-5
clone size: few
CDR3 protein: CASSQVGPGGGSNQPQHF
CDR3 DNA: TGCGCCAGCAGCCAAGTTGGTCCAGGGGGAGGAAGCAATCAGCCCCAGCATTTT

V gene: TRBV19
D gene: TRBD1
J gene: TRBJ1-1
clone size: -
CDR3 protein: CASSTTNQNVRGLAFF
CDR3 DNA: TGTGCCAGTAGTACGACTAACCAAAATGTAAGGGGGCTGGCTTTCTTT

V gene: TRBV4-2
D gene: TRBD2
J gene: TRBJ2-7
clone size: few
CDR3 protein: CASSQVLADHGEQYF
CDR3 DNA: TGTGCCAGCAGCCAAGTACTAGCGGACCATGGGGAGCAGTACTTC

V gene: TRBV7-3
D gene: -
J gene: TRBJ1-1
clone size: -
CDR3 protein: CASSLTPGEDTEAFF
CDR3 DNA: TGTGCCAGCAGCTTAACGCCAGGGGAAGACACTGAAGCTTTCTTT

V gene: TRBV5-1
D gene: -
J gene: TRBJ2-7
clone size: once
CDR3 protein: CASSLATDDYEQYF
CDR3 DNA: TGCGCCAGCAGCTTGGCCACAGACGACTACGAGCAGTACTTC

V gene: TRBV5-4
D gene: -
J gene: TRBJ2-7
clone size: few
CDR3 protein: CASSYRGGDEQYF
CDR3 DNA: TGTGCCAGCAGCTACAGGGGGGGGGACGAGCAGTACTTC

V gene: TRBV7-3
D gene: -
J gene: TRBJ1-1
clone size: few
CDR3 protein: CASSSQGRRTEAFF
CDR3 DNA: TGTGCCAGCAGCTCACAGGGCCGGAGGACTGAAGCTTTCTTT

V gene: TRBV4-1
D gene: TRBD1
J gene: TRBJ1-6
clone size: -
CDR3 protein: CASSQEADRGSSPLHF
CDR3 DNA: TGCGCCAGCAGCCAAGAAGCTGACAGGGGAAGCTCACCCCTCCACTTT

V gene: TRBV4-1
D gene: -
J gene: TRBJ1-2
clone size: few
CDR3 protein: CASSYQQVTNYGYTF
CDR3 DNA: TGCGCCAGCAGTTACCAACAAGTGACTAACTATGGCTACACCTTC

V gene: TRBV21-1
D gene: -
J gene: TRBJ1-5
clone size: -
CDR3 protein: CASSKDGGAKPQHF
CDR3 DNA: TGTGCCAGCAGCAAAGACGGAGGAGCGAAGCCCCAGCATTTT

V gene: TRBV2
D gene: TRBD1
J gene: TRBJ2-5
clone size: -
CDR3 protein: CASRDRGETQYF
CDR3 DNA: TGTGCCAGCAGGGACAGGGGGGAGACCCAGTACTTC

V gene: TRBV12-5
D gene: -
J gene: TRBJ2-2
clone size: few
CDR3 protein: CASGLRAGNTGELFF
CDR3 DNA: TGTGCTAGTGGTTTAAGGGCGGGTAACACCGGGGAGCTGTTTTTT

V gene: TRBV9
D gene: -
J gene: TRBJ2-3
clone size: few
CDR3 protein: CASSVGGGISTDTQYF
CDR3 DNA: TGTGCCAGCAGCGTAGGAGGCGGGATTAGCACAGATACGCAGTATTTT

V gene: TRBV28
D gene: TRBD1
J gene: TRBJ2-6
clone size: -
CDR3 protein: CASEGQGGSGANVLTF
CDR3 DNA: TGTGCCAGCGAGGGACAGGGCGGCTCTGGGGCCAACGTCCTGACTTTC

V gene: TRBV6-6
D gene: TRBD1
J gene: TRBJ2-7
clone size: -
CDR3 protein: CASSPLGTESSYEQYF
CDR3 DNA: TGTGCCAGCAGCCCCCTTGGGACAGAGAGCTCCTACGAGCAGTACTTC

V gene: TRBV5-1
D gene: -
J gene: TRBJ2-3
clone size: few
CDR3 protein: CASSFVGSSGTDTQYF
CDR3 DNA: TGCGCCAGCAGCTTCGTCGGGTCTAGCGGCACAGATACGCAGTATTTT

V gene: TRBV5-4
D gene: TRBD1
J gene: TRBJ2-2
clone size: -
CDR3 protein: CASSRRQGAGTGELFF
CDR3 DNA: TGTGCCAGCAGCCGAAGACAGGGGGCCGGGACCGGGGAGCTGTTTTTT

V gene: TRBV7-6
D gene: -
J gene: TRBJ2-7
clone size: once
CDR3 protein: CASSLGGRVEEQYF
CDR3 DNA: TGTGCCAGCAGCTTAGGCGGCAGAGTTGAAGAGCAGTACTTC

V gene: TRBV19
D gene: -
J gene: TRBJ1-1
clone size: once
CDR3 protein: CASSPGQSMNTEAFF
CDR3 DNA: TGTGCCAGTAGTCCAGGACAATCTATGAACACTGAAGCTTTCTTT

V gene: TRBV9
D gene: -
J gene: TRBJ2-5
clone size: few
CDR3 protein: CASSVLGRVPETQYF
CDR3 DNA: TGTGCCAGCAGCGTATTAGGCAGGGTTCCAGAGACCCAGTACTTC

V gene: TRBV9
D gene: -
J gene: TRBJ2-1
clone size: -
CDR3 protein: CASSVADYNEQFF
CDR3 DNA: TGTGCCAGCAGCGTAGCAGATTACAATGAGCAGTTCTTC

V gene: TRBV9
D gene: TRBD1
J gene: TRBJ2-7
clone size: -
CDR3 protein: CASSGFGTGTDEQYF
CDR3 DNA: TGTGCCAGCAGCGGATTCGGGACAGGGACAGACGAGCAGTACTTC

V gene: TRBV5-1
D gene: -
J gene: TRBJ2-2
clone size: -
CDR3 protein: CASSLVGGVITGELFF
CDR3 DNA: TGCGCCAGCAGCTTGGTCGGGGGAGTAATTACCGGGGAGCTGTTTTTT

V gene: TRBV2
D gene: -
J gene: TRBJ1-5
clone size: -
CDR3 protein: CASSEAGVGGNQPQHF
CDR3 DNA: TGTGCCAGCAGTGAAGCAGGGGTTGGGGGCAATCAGCCCCAGCATTTT

V gene: TRBV6-6
D gene: TRBD1
J gene: TRBJ1-1
clone size: -
CDR3 protein: CASGLQGAITEAFF
CDR3 DNA: TGTGCCAGCGGACTACAGGGGGCTATCACTGAAGCTTTCTTT

V gene: TRBV5-6
D gene: -
J gene: TRBJ1-1
clone size: -
CDR3 protein: CASSSGPKKTGLNTEAFF
CDR3 DNA: TGTGCCAGCAGCTCAGGACCGAAAAAGACAGGTCTGAACACTGAAGCTTTCTTT